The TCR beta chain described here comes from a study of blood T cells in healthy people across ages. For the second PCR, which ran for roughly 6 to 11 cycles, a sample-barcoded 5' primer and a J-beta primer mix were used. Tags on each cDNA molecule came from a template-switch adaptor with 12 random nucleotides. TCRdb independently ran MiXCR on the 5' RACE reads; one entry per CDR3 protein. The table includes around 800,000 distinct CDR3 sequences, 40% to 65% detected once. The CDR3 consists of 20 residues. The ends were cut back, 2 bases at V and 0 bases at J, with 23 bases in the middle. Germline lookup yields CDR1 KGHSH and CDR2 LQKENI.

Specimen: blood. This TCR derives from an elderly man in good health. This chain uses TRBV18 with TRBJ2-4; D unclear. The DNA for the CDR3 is TGTGCCAGCTCACCATTTTATCCTTCCGGGTCCCCTGCAGCCAAAAACATTCAGTACTTC. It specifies CASSPFYPSGSPAAKNIQYF.